This TCR beta chain was sequenced during a study of T cells in Graves' hyperthyroidism and ophthalmopathy. Study at large: Peripheral blood specimens were obtained at initial diagnosis, prior to any treatment. The study's findings and limits: Ophthalmopathy could be told apart from stable hyperthyroidism with a 13 V-J model.

Researchers defined stable Graves' hyperthyroidism as no ophthalmopathy progression within 18 months. Diagnoses were made from clinical symptoms, serum measures (thyroxine and TRAb), thyroid ultrasound and orbital computed tomography. In this sample, this clonotype turned up a few times. Its antigen is not known. The CDR3 contains 15 residues. J lost 1 base, V lost 1 base, and 2 bases had no gene match. Germline V CDR1 and CDR2: LNHDA, SQIVND (reference sequence). Template material for amplifying TCR beta CDR3 regions consisted of RNA transcripts. Using the HTBI primer set, a first-round RT-PCR was run on the TCR CDR3. TCRdb itself ran the multiplex PCR reads through MiXCR, one entry per CDR3 protein. The sample holds hundreds of thousands of distinct CDR3 sequences, roughly a third seen once.

The V and J genes are TRBV19 and TRBJ1-1; 8 bases are shared with TRBD1. This clonotype originated in a woman between 35 and 50 years old with Graves' hyperthyroidism. The specimen was blood. CDR3 bases: TGTGCCAGTAGTATAGTGGGGACAGGGAACACTGAAGCTTTCTTT. Amino acid sequence: CASSIVGTGNTEAFF.